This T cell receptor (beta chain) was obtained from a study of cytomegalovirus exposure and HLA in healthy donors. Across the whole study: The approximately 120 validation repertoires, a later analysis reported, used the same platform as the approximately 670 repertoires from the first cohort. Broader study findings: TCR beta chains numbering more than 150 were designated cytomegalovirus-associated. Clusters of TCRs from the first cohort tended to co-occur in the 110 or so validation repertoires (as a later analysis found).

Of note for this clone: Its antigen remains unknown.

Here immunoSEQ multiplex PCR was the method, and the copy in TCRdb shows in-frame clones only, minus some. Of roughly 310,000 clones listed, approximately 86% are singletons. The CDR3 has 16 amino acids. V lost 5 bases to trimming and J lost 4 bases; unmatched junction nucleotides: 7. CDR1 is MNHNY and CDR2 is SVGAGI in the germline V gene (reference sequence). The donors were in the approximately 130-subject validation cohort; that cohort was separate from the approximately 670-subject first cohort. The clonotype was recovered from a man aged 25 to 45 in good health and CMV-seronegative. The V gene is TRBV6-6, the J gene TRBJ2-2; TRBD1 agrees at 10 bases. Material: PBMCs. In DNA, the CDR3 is TGTGCCAGCAGTACGACAGGGGGCGTATTCACCGGGGAGCTGTTTTTT. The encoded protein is CASSTTGGVFTGELFF.